The source of this TCR beta chain is a study of human T cells and chemical hapten exposure. Whole-study results and caveats: TCRs above 1 in 1000 frequency stayed constant with DPC sensitization.

Trimming removed 2 bases from V and 4 bases from J; junction bases left unmatched: 15. The CDR3 loop spans 19 amino acids. CDR1 is SGHNT and CDR2 is YYREEE in the germline V gene (reference sequence). In this sample, this clonotype turned up a few times. Antigen specificity is unknown. Sequencing started from total RNA isolated from unfractionated whole blood. As processed by the authors: Counting gave a median of around 100,000 TCRs per sample, with values ranging from roughly 20,000 to 750,000. From the 5' RACE reads, TCRdb called clonotypes with MiXCR, one entry per CDR3 protein. V and J calls and clone size were set by TCRdb, not the authors. The sample records tens of thousands of distinct CDR3 sequences, 6.5% to 8.5% being singletons.

The receptor's source is a male donor in good health. The chain carries TRBV5-4 and TRBJ2-3; 11 nucleotides agree with TRBD2. The CDR3 DNA sequence: TGTGCCAGCAGCTTTCCGTACTCCTTACTAGCGGGAGAAGCAGATACGCAGTATTTT. Translated: CASSFPYSLLAGEADTQYF.